The 14 T cell receptor beta chains listed next were all sequenced from one sample in a study. MiXCR, applied by TCRdb to the RT-PCR reads, yields one record per CDR3 protein. Among roughly 6,000 distinct CDR3 sequences listed, roughly 92% were seen once. Sequenced sample: memory CD4+ T cells from blood. The receptors were gathered from a female donor in good health, serving as a healthy control.

Note on this clonotype: This beta chain is off target for a library built for alpha chains, so its abundance means little. The genes are TRBV20-1 and TRBJ2-7, with TRBD2 identical over 9 bases. The junction had 18 bases not matched to a gene; V was cut back by 6 bases and J by 0 bases. The CDR3 totals 18 residues. Germline CDR1 is DFQATT and CDR2 is SNEGSKA (reference sequence). CDR3 DNA: TGCAGTGCAAGGACCCTAGCGGGGAACGCGATATCCTCCTACGAGCAGTACTTC. The encoded protein is CSARTLAGNAISSYEQYF.

Regarding this clonotype: This beta chain is an off-target read within a library intended for alpha chains, so its frequency means little. This chain joins TRBV10-3 and TRBJ2-2; 10 bases match TRBD1. J lost 7 bases, V lost 5 bases, and 7 bases had no gene match. This CDR3 has 15 amino acids. Germline V gives CDR1 ENHRY, CDR2 SYGVKD. CDR3 in amino acids: CAISQPGQGSGELFF. In DNA, the CDR3 is TGTGCCATCAGTCAACCGGGACAGGGGAGCGGGGAGCTGTTTTTT.

A remark on this clonotype: Because this beta chain is a stray read in a library intended to capture alpha chains, its abundance should not be given much weight. The V and J genes are TRBV6-1 and TRBJ2-5, with 10 bases lining up with TRBD1. Trimming at V came to 5 bases and at J to 1 base, leaving 1 base not matched to a gene. This CDR3 has 14 residues. In germline, CDR1 is MNHNS, CDR2 SASEGT. The CDR3 nucleotides are TGTGCCAGCAGTAGGACAGGGGGCCAAGAGACCCAGTACTTC. Its translation: CASSRTGGQETQYF.

Comment on this clonotype: This beta chain slipped into a library made for alpha chains as a stray read, so its size is not meaningful. The V and J genes are TRBV20-1 and TRBJ2-2; 8 bases agree with TRBD2. The CDR3 covers 15 residues. Losses at the gene ends were 6 bases for V and 4 bases for J; bases not matched to a gene: 10. Germline-derived CDR1 and CDR2 are DFQATT and SNEGSKA (reference sequence). CDR3: CSARTSGSATGELFF. The CDR3 DNA sequence: TGCAGTGCAAGAACAAGCGGGAGTGCCACCGGGGAGCTGTTTTTT.

As to this clonotype: The size of this beta chain means little, since it is a stray read in a library made for alpha chains. J is TRBJ2-2 and V is TRBV20-1; 7 bases map to TRBD2. This CDR3 contains 19 residues. Germline CDR1 reads DFQATT; CDR2 reads SNEGSKA (reference sequence). The V segment lost 6 bases and the J segment 6 bases; nucleotides outside the gene matches: 25. CDR3 loop: CSARGSGTTYRATAGELFF. The CDR3 DNA is TGCAGTGCACGGGGATCCGGGACTACCTATCGGGCCACCGCCGGGGAGCTGTTTTTT.

With respect to this clonotype: The size of this beta chain means little, since it is a stray read in a library made for alpha chains. The V gene is TRBV6-1, the J gene TRBJ1-6, with D perhaps matching TRBD1 (5 bases). The V and J ends lost 3 bases and 1 base respectively, with 10 bases between them. The CDR3 loop spans 16 amino acids. Per germline, CDR1 MNHNS and CDR2 SASEGT. CDR3 region: CASSDGRGSYNSPLHF. CDR3 in DNA: TGTGCCAGCAGTGATGGCCGGGGGTCCTATAATTCACCCCTCCACTTT.

About this clonotype itself: The library was designed around alpha chains, so this beta chain is a stray read whose abundance carries little weight. This chain connects TRBV10-3 to TRBJ2-3; D uncertain. V was shortened by 3 bases and J by 5 bases, with 3 bases between the two germline ends. CDR1 is ENHRY and CDR2 is SYGVKD in the germline V gene. This CDR3 has 11 residues. CDR3 residues: CAISDLDTQYF. CDR3 sequence (DNA): TGTGCCATCAGTGACCTAGATACGCAGTATTTT.

Details on this clonotype: Being off target in a library aimed at alpha chains, this beta chain has a size of little meaning. This chain connects TRBV6-4 to TRBJ2-3; 10 nucleotides line up with TRBD1. Germline V gene sequence: CDR1 MRHNA, CDR2 SNTAGT. The CDR3 consists of 15 residues. The V and J ends lost 8 bases and 1 base, in that order; junction bases with no gene match: 6. CDR3 region: CASSDRGHRTDTQYF. Written as DNA, the CDR3 is TGTGCCAGCTCAGACAGGGGGCATCGCACAGATACGCAGTATTTT.

Remarks on this clonotype: This beta chain is a stray read from a library made for alpha chains; its abundance is not meaningful. CDR3 protein: CASSQDSRQSYNEQFF. The CDR3 region has the DNA TGCGCCAGCAGCCAAGATTCCCGACAGTCCTACAATGAGCAGTTCTTC. The rearrangement links TRBV4-3 to TRBJ2-1, with D possibly matching TRBD1 (5 bases). Germline V CDR1 and CDR2: LGHNA, YSLEER. This CDR3 has 16 amino acids. V gave up 0 bases and J gave up 1 base, with 10 bases separating them.

Notes on this clonotype: This beta chain was picked up by a library intended for alpha chains and is off target, so its count carries little meaning. The chain carries TRBV25-1 and TRBJ1-1, with no clear D. V was clipped by 7 bases and J by 0 bases, with 9 bases between them. Germline CDR1 and CDR2: MGHDK and SYGVNS. This CDR3 is built from 13 residues. CDR3 in DNA: TGTGCCAGCATAGGGATCATGAACACTGAAGCTTTCTTT. Protein: CASIGIMNTEAFF.

As concerns this clonotype: This beta chain turned up in a library designed for alpha chains; as an off-target read, its abundance says little. The chain is built from TRBV28 and TRBJ2-3; D is ambiguous. CDR1 and CDR2 (germline): MDHEN, SYDVKM. The CDR3 has 14 amino acids. With 6 bases removed from V and 1 base from J, the gap between germline ends came to 11 bases. This CDR3 reads CASRQPVGTDTQYF. The CDR3 DNA sequence: TGTGCCAGCAGGCAGCCCGTGGGCACAGATACGCAGTATTTT.

As regards this clonotype: Since the library was made to target alpha chains, this beta chain is a stray read and its abundance is not meaningful. V and J are TRBV7-2 and TRBJ2-7; 7 bases align to TRBD2. CDR3 size: 15 residues. CDR1 is SGHTA and CDR2 is FQGNSA in the germline V gene. Unmatched junction bases numbered 5, after V lost 1 base and J lost 2 bases. CDR3 coding DNA: TGTGCCAGCAGCTTAGGATCCGGGGGGACCTACGAGCAGTACTTC. Residues: CASSLGSGGTYEQYF.

As for this clonotype: Because the library targeted alpha chains, this beta chain is an off-target read whose size means little. V is TRBV7-2 and J is TRBJ2-7; D is undetermined. This CDR3 has 13 residues. Germline V gene lookup returns CDR1 SGHTA and CDR2 FQGNSA. V lost 2 bases to trimming and J lost 2 bases, with 7 bases between them. The CDR3 coding sequence is TGTGCCAGCAGCTTAAGTTCTCCCTACGAGCAGTACTTC. The encoded protein is CASSLSSPYEQYF.

Regarding this clonotype: Germline is not matched at one junction end, which may reflect a read error. This beta chain turned up in a library designed for alpha chains; as an off-target read, its abundance says little. The chain links TRBV20-1 to TRBJ2-6, with TRBD2 identical over 7 bases. Germline V lookup: CDR1 DFQATT, CDR2 SNEGSKA (reference sequence). The CDR3 extends over 14 amino acids. CDR3 loop: CSARAGSGANVLTF. CDR3 DNA sequence: TGCAGTGCGAGAGCGGGATCTGGGGCCAACGTCCTGACTTTC.